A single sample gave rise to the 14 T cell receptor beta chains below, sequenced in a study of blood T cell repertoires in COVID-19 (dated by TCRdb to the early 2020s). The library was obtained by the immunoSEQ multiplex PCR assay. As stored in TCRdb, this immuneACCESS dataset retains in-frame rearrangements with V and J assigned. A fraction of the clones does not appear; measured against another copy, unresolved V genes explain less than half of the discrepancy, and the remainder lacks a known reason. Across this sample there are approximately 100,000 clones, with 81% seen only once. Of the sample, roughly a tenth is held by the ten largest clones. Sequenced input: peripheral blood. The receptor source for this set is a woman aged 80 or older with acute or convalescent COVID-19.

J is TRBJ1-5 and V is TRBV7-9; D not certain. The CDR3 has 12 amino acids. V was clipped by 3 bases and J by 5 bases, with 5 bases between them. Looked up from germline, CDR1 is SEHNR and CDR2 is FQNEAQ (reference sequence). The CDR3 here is CASSFSDQPQHF. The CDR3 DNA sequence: TGTGCCAGCAGCTTTAGTGATCAGCCCCAGCATTTT.

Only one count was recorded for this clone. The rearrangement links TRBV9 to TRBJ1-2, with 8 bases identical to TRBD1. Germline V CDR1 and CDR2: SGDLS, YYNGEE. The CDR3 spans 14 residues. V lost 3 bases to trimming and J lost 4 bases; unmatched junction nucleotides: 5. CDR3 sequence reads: CASSANTGGYGYTF. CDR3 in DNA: TGTGCCAGCAGCGCTAACACAGGGGGCTATGGCTACACCTTC. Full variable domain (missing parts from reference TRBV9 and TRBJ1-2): DSGVTQTPKHLITATGQRVTLRCSPRSGDLSVYWYQQSLDQGLQFLIQYYNGEERAKGNILERFSAQQFPDLHSELNLSSLELGDSALYFCASSANTGGYGYTFGSGTRLTVV.

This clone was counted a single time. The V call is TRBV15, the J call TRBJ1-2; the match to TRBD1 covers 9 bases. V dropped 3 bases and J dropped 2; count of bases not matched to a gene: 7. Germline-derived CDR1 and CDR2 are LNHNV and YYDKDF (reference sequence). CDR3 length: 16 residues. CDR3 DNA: TGTGCCACCAGCAGGGGGGGACAGGGCGGGAACTATGGCTACACCTTC. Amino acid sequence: CATSRGGQGGNYGYTF.

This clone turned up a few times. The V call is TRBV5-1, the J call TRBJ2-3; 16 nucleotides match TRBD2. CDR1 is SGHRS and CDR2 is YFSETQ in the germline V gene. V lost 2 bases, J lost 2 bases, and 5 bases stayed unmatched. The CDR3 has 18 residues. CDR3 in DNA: TGCGCCAGCAGCTTACCGGGACTAGCGGGGGGGAACACAGATACGCAGTATTTT. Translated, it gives CASSLPGLAGGNTDTQYF.

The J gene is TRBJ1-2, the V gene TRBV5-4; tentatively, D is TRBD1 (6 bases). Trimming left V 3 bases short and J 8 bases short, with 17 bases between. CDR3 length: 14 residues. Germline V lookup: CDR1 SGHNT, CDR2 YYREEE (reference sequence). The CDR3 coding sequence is TGTGCCAGCAGCTCTCCTCCCCAGGGGTCCGGCTACACCTTC. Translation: CASSSPPQGSGYTF.

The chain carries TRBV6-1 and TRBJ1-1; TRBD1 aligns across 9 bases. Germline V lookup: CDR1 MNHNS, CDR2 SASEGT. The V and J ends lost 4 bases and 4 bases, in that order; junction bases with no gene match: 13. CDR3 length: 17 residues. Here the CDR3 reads CASSGLTGGRAGTEAFF. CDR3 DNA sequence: TGTGCCAGCAGTGGCCTGACAGGGGGACGCGCGGGCACTGAAGCTTTCTTT.

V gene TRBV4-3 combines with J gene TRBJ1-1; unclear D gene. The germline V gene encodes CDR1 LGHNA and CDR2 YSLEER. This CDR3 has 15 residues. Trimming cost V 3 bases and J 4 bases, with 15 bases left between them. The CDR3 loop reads CASSQTPGVGTEAFF. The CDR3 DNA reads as TGCGCCAGCAGCCAGACACCCGGGGTAGGCACTGAAGCTTTCTTT.

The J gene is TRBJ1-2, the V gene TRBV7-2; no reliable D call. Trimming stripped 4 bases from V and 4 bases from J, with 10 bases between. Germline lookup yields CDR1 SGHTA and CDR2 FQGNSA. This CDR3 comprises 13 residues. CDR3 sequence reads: CASSSEGVYGYTF. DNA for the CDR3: TGTGCCAGCAGCTCCGAGGGAGTCTATGGCTACACCTTC.

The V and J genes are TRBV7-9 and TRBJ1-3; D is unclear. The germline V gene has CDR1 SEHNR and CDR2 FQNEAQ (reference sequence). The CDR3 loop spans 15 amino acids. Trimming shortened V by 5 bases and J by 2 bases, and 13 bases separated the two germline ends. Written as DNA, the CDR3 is TGTGCCAGCAGCAGTGGAGGGTCAGCTGGAAACACCATATATTTT. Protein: CASSSGGSAGNTIYF.

The CDR3 DNA reads as TGCGCCAGCAGCTTGGGAGCGGGGGGGTACGATAACACCGGGGAGCTGTTTTTT. As protein: CASSLGAGGYDNTGELFF. The V call is TRBV4-3, the J call TRBJ2-2, with TRBD2 identical over 10 bases. Germline V gene sequence: CDR1 LGHNA, CDR2 YSLEER. This CDR3 region has 18 residues. After removal of 5 bases from V and 2 bases from J, the junction contained 11 bases not matched to a gene.

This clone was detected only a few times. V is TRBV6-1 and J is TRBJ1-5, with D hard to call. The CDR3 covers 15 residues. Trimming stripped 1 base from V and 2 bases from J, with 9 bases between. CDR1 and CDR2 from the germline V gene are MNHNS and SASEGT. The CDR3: CASSEGGLGNQPQHF. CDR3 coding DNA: TGTGCCAGCAGTGAAGGAGGGTTGGGCAATCAGCCCCAGCATTTT.

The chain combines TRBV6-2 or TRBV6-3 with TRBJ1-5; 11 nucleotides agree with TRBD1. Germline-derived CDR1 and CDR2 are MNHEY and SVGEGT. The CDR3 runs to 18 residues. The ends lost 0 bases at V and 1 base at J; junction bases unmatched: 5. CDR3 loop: CASSYSDRGLWSNQPQHF. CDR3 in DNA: TGTGCCAGCAGTTACTCGGACAGGGGGCTCTGGAGCAATCAGCCCCAGCATTTT.

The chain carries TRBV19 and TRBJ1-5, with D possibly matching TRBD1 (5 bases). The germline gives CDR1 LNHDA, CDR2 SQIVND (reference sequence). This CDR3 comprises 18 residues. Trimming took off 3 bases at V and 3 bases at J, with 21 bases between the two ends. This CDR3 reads CASSISGGRTSVNQPQHF. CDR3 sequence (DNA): TGTGCCAGTAGTATTTCCGGGGGGAGAACGAGTGTCAATCAGCCCCAGCATTTT.

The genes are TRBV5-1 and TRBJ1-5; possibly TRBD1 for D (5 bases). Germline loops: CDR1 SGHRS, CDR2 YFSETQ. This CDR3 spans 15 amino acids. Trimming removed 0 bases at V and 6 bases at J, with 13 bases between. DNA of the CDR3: TGCGCCAGCAGCTTGGCCGTAGGGGAGGGTCAGCCCCAGCATTTT. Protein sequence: CASSLAVGEGQPQHF.